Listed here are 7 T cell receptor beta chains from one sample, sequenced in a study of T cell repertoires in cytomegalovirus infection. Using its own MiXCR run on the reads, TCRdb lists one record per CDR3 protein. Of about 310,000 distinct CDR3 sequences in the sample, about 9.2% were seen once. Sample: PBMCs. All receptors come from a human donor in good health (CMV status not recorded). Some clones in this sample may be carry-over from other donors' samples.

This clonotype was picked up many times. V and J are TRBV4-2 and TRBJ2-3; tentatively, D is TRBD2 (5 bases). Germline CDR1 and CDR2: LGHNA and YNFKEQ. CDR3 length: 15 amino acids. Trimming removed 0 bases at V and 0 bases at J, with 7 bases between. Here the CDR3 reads CASSQELVSTDTQYF. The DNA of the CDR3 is TGTGCCAGCAGCCAAGAACTAGTTAGCACAGATACGCAGTATTTT.

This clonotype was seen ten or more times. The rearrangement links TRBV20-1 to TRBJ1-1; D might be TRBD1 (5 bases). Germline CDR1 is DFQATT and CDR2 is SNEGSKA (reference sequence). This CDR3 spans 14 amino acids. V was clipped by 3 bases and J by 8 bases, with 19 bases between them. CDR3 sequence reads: CSARGERGSLEAFF. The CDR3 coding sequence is TGCAGTGCTAGGGGAGAGCGGGGGAGCCTCGAAGCTTTCTTT.

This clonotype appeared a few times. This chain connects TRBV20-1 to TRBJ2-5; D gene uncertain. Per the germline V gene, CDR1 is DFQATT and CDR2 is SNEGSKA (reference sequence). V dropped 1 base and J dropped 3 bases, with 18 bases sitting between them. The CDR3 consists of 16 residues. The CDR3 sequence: CSARALGGPVEETQYF. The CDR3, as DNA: TGCAGTGCTAGAGCCCTGGGTGGGCCCGTAGAAGAGACCCAGTACTTC.

DNA of the CDR3: TGTGCCAGCAGGGTGAGGAGGGACACCGGGGAGCTGTTTTTT. Translated: CASRVRRDTGELFF. V gene TRBV5-6 combines with J gene TRBJ2-2, with D perhaps matching TRBD2 (6 bases). V lost 5 bases to trimming and J lost 3 bases, with 11 bases between them. The CDR3 loop spans 14 amino acids. CDR1 and CDR2 from the germline V gene are SGHDT and YYEEEE.

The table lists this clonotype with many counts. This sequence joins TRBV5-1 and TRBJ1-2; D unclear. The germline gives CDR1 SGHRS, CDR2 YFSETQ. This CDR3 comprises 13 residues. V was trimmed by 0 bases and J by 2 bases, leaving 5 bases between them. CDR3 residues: CASSLAGNYGYTF. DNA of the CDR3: TGCGCCAGCAGCTTGGCCGGGAACTATGGCTACACCTTC.

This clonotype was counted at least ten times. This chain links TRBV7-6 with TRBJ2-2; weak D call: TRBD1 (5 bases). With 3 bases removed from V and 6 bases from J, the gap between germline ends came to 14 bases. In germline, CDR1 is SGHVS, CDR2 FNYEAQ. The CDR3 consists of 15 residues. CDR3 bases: TGTGCCAGCAGCTTTGTCAGGGTTTATCCCGGGGAGCTGTTTTTT. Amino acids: CASSFVRVYPGELFF.

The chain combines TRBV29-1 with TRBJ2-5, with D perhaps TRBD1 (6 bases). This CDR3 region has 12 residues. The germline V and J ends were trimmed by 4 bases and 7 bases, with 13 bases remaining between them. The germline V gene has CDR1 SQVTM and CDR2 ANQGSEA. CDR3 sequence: CSVVKGVGTQYF. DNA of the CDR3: TGCAGCGTTGTGAAGGGGGTGGGGACCCAGTACTTC.